A selection of T cell receptor beta chains follows, all from one sample in a study of shared clonotypes between healthy human individuals. The assay was immunoSEQ multiplex PCR, and TCRdb's table has in-frame clones only and misses some. The sample carries fewer than 600,000 clones, around 78% recorded once. The sample was PBMCs. These receptors came from a woman aged 40 to 49 in good health. Some clones in this sample may be carry-over from other donors' samples. Each CDR3 is given with its conserved first and last residue. Each record gives: CDR3 protein, CDR3 DNA, V gene, J gene, clone size, D gene. A D gene is named only where the DNA matches it firmly. Clone sizes are given selectively: once, few, many, or a class where the clone is expanded.

cdr3_aa: CATSRAPNEKLFF; cdr3_nt: TGTGCCACCAGCAGAGCGCCTAATGAAAAACTGTTTTTT; v_call: TRBV15; j_call: TRBJ1-4; clone_size: NA; d_call: NA
cdr3_aa: CASSVQLAGHNEQFF; cdr3_nt: TGTGCCAGTAGTGTCCAACTAGCGGGGCACAATGAGCAGTTCTTC; v_call: TRBV19; j_call: TRBJ2-1; clone_size: NA; d_call: TRBD2
cdr3_aa: CASSPRTEASRKLFF; cdr3_nt: TGTGCCAGCAGTCCTAGGACAGAGGCAAGCCGAAAACTGTTTTTT; v_call: TRBV28; j_call: TRBJ1-4; clone_size: NA; d_call: NA
cdr3_aa: CASHSGNHYEQYF; cdr3_nt: TGTGCCAGCCATAGCGGGAACCACTACGAGCAGTACTTC; v_call: TRBV28; j_call: TRBJ2-7; clone_size: NA; d_call: TRBD2
cdr3_aa: CASSFQGNTEAFF; cdr3_nt: TGTGCCAGCAGCTTTCAGGGGAACACTGAAGCTTTCTTT; v_call: TRBV7-9; j_call: TRBJ1-1; clone_size: NA; d_call: NA
cdr3_aa: CASSTLLAGLHEQYF; cdr3_nt: TGTGCCAGCAGCACACTTCTCGCGGGACTACACGAGCAGTACTTC; v_call: TRBV5-6; j_call: TRBJ2-7; clone_size: NA; d_call: TRBD2
cdr3_aa: CASSKETSSYNEQFF; cdr3_nt: TGTGCCAGCAGTAAGGAGACTAGCTCCTACAATGAGCAGTTCTTC; v_call: TRBV7-9; j_call: TRBJ2-1; clone_size: NA; d_call: NA
cdr3_aa: CASSQDAEGALGYTF; cdr3_nt: TGCGCCAGCAGCCAAGATGCCGAGGGGGCTTTGGGCTACACCTTC; v_call: TRBV4-3; j_call: TRBJ1-2; clone_size: many; d_call: TRBD1
cdr3_aa: CASSLQGARGYTF; cdr3_nt: TGTGCCAGCAGCTTACAGGGGGCTAGGGGCTACACCTTC; v_call: TRBV7-3; j_call: TRBJ1-2; clone_size: NA; d_call: TRBD1
cdr3_aa: CASSLLASGGGFQETQYF; cdr3_nt: TGTGCTAGCAGCTTATTGGCTAGCGGGGGAGGGTTTCAAGAGACCCAGTACTTC; v_call: TRBV7-7; j_call: TRBJ2-5; clone_size: NA; d_call: TRBD2
cdr3_aa: CSGGANEKLFF; cdr3_nt: TGCAGTGGCGGTGCAAATGAAAAACTGTTTTTT; v_call: TRBV20-1; j_call: TRBJ1-4; clone_size: NA; d_call: NA
cdr3_aa: CASSFIAAEQYF; cdr3_nt: TGTGCCAGCAGCTTCATAGCAGCCGAGCAGTACTTC; v_call: TRBV7-8; j_call: TRBJ2-7; clone_size: NA; d_call: NA
cdr3_aa: CASSLGQDTDTQYF; cdr3_nt: TGTGCCAGCAGTTTGGGACAAGACACAGATACGCAGTATTTT; v_call: TRBV28; j_call: TRBJ2-3; clone_size: NA; d_call: NA
cdr3_aa: CASSHPGPKDEQYF; cdr3_nt: TGTGCCAGCTCACATCCAGGGCCGAAGGACGAGCAGTACTTC; v_call: TRBV18; j_call: TRBJ2-7; clone_size: NA; d_call: NA
cdr3_aa: CAISGGQLAGPYEQYF; cdr3_nt: TGTGCCATCAGTGGCGGCCAACTAGCGGGACCCTACGAGCAGTACTTC; v_call: TRBV10-3; j_call: TRBJ2-7; clone_size: NA; d_call: TRBD2
cdr3_aa: CASSLGGGDQPQHF; cdr3_nt: TGTGCCAGCAGTCTGGGGGGGGGAGACCAGCCCCAGCATTTT; v_call: TRBV28; j_call: TRBJ1-5; clone_size: once; d_call: NA
cdr3_aa: CASSYKYEQYF; cdr3_nt: TGTGCCAGCAGCTACAAGTACGAGCAGTACTTC; v_call: TRBV5-6; j_call: TRBJ2-7; clone_size: NA; d_call: NA
cdr3_aa: CASKGDRFEAFF; cdr3_nt: TGTGCCAGCAAGGGGGACAGATTTGAAGCTTTCTTT; v_call: TRBV6-5; j_call: TRBJ1-1; clone_size: NA; d_call: TRBD1
cdr3_aa: CASSSLAGGGEQYF; cdr3_nt: TGTGCCAGCAGCTCACTAGCGGGAGGTGGTGAGCAGTACTTC; v_call: TRBV11-2; j_call: TRBJ2-7; clone_size: few; d_call: TRBD2
cdr3_aa: CASSQKFLTGATAYEQYF; cdr3_nt: TGCGCCAGCAGCCAGAAATTTCTGACAGGGGCGACAGCCTACGAGCAGTACTTC; v_call: TRBV4-1; j_call: TRBJ2-7; clone_size: NA; d_call: TRBD1
cdr3_aa: CASSYYRVSNQPQHF; cdr3_nt: TGTGCCAGCAGTTACTACAGGGTTAGCAATCAGCCCCAGCATTTT; v_call: TRBV6-5; j_call: TRBJ1-5; clone_size: NA; d_call: NA
cdr3_aa: CASSPGTGTNIQYF; cdr3_nt: TGTGCCAGCAGCCCCGGGACAGGGACAAACATTCAGTACTTC; v_call: TRBV4-2; j_call: TRBJ2-4; clone_size: NA; d_call: TRBD1
cdr3_aa: CASSLEAGPGEQYF; cdr3_nt: TGTGCCAGCAGCTTAGAAGCGGGACCTGGCGAGCAGTACTTC; v_call: TRBV11-1; j_call: TRBJ2-7; clone_size: NA; d_call: TRBD2
cdr3_aa: CASSQEVGGSQPQHF; cdr3_nt: TGCGCCAGCAGCCAAGAAGTTGGGGGGAGTCAGCCCCAGCATTTT; v_call: TRBV4-3; j_call: TRBJ1-5; clone_size: NA; d_call: NA
cdr3_aa: CAWSRLAGVYEQYF; cdr3_nt: TGTGCCTGGAGCCGACTAGCGGGAGTCTACGAGCAGTACTTC; v_call: TRBV30; j_call: TRBJ2-7; clone_size: NA; d_call: TRBD2
cdr3_aa: CASSYTDRRSYEQYF; cdr3_nt: TGTGCCAGCAGTTACACGGACAGACGATCCTACGAGCAGTACTTC; v_call: TRBV6-6; j_call: TRBJ2-7; clone_size: NA; d_call: NA
cdr3_aa: CASSPGQGAHNEQFF; cdr3_nt: TGCGCCAGCAGCCCGGGACAGGGGGCTCACAATGAGCAGTTCTTC; v_call: TRBV5-1; j_call: TRBJ2-1; clone_size: NA; d_call: TRBD1
cdr3_aa: CASSSVAGGEQYF; cdr3_nt: TGTGCCAGCTCCTCGGTAGCGGGAGGCGAGCAGTACTTC; v_call: TRBV28; j_call: TRBJ2-7; clone_size: NA; d_call: TRBD2
cdr3_aa: CASSLVSTSGTQYF; cdr3_nt: TGTGCCAGCAGCTTGGTATCGACTAGCGGGACGCAGTATTTT; v_call: TRBV5-4; j_call: TRBJ2-3; clone_size: NA; d_call: TRBD2
cdr3_aa: CASSQSRGGSFYGYTF; cdr3_nt: TGCGCCAGCAGCCAGAGTCGCGGGGGTTCTTTCTATGGCTACACCTTC; v_call: TRBV4-3; j_call: TRBJ1-2; clone_size: NA; d_call: NA
cdr3_aa: CASSLAGGNTGELFF; cdr3_nt: TGTGCCAGCAGCCTAGCGGGGGGGAACACCGGGGAGCTGTTTTTT; v_call: TRBV4-2; j_call: TRBJ2-2; clone_size: NA; d_call: TRBD2
cdr3_aa: CASSLMRGARYEQFF; cdr3_nt: TGCGCCAGCAGCCTTATGCGGGGGGCGCGGTATGAGCAGTTCTTC; v_call: TRBV4-3; j_call: TRBJ2-1; clone_size: NA; d_call: TRBD2
cdr3_aa: CASSSPGQFNYGYTF; cdr3_nt: TGTGCCAGCAGTTCCCCGGGACAGTTTAACTATGGCTACACCTTC; v_call: TRBV28; j_call: TRBJ1-2; clone_size: NA; d_call: TRBD1
cdr3_aa: CASSEQGVVGNQPQHF; cdr3_nt: TGTGCCAGCAGTGAACAGGGGGTGGTTGGCAATCAGCCCCAGCATTTT; v_call: TRBV6-1; j_call: TRBJ1-5; clone_size: few; d_call: TRBD1
cdr3_aa: CASSRDRGLRDTAYEQYF; cdr3_nt: TGTGCCAGCAGCCGGGACAGGGGGCTGCGGGACACCGCCTACGAGCAGTACTTC; v_call: TRBV7-9; j_call: TRBJ2-7; clone_size: NA; d_call: TRBD1
cdr3_aa: CASSWSYEQYF; cdr3_nt: TGTGCCAGCAGCTGGTCCTACGAGCAGTACTTC; v_call: TRBV7-9; j_call: TRBJ2-7; clone_size: few; d_call: NA
cdr3_aa: CASSSNRGGLVRYTF; cdr3_nt: TGTGCCAGCAGCTCCAACAGGGGGGGGTTGGTGCGCTACACCTTC; v_call: TRBV5-8; j_call: TRBJ1-2; clone_size: NA; d_call: TRBD1
cdr3_aa: CASTRGQGVATEAFF; cdr3_nt: TGTGCCAGCACCCGTGGACAGGGGGTTGCCACTGAAGCTTTCTTT; v_call: TRBV6-5; j_call: TRBJ1-1; clone_size: NA; d_call: TRBD1
cdr3_aa: CASSQVRGILAWPYNEQFF; cdr3_nt: TGTGCCAGCAGCCAAGTTCGGGGAATACTAGCTTGGCCCTACAATGAGCAGTTCTTC; v_call: TRBV14; j_call: TRBJ2-1; clone_size: NA; d_call: NA
cdr3_aa: CASSDSVHPQPWELPYEQYF; cdr3_nt: TGTGCCAGCAGTGACTCGGTCCACCCACAACCTTGGGAGCTTCCCTACGAGCAGTACTTC; v_call: TRBV6-4; j_call: TRBJ2-7; clone_size: NA; d_call: NA
cdr3_aa: CSVVSTANYGYTF; cdr3_nt: TGCAGCGTTGTATCAACAGCTAACTATGGCTACACCTTC; v_call: TRBV29-1; j_call: TRBJ1-2; clone_size: NA; d_call: NA
cdr3_aa: CASRGTGGSTEAFF; cdr3_nt: TGCGCCAGCAGAGGGACAGGGGGGAGCACTGAAGCTTTCTTT; v_call: TRBV5-1; j_call: TRBJ1-1; clone_size: NA; d_call: TRBD1
cdr3_aa: CASSPGLAGFSGELFF; cdr3_nt: TGCGCCAGCAGCCCAGGACTAGCGGGATTCTCCGGGGAGCTGTTTTTT; v_call: TRBV4-1; j_call: TRBJ2-2; clone_size: NA; d_call: TRBD2
cdr3_aa: CASISYGNTEAFF; cdr3_nt: TGTGCCAGCATCTCCTACGGGAACACTGAAGCTTTCTTT; v_call: TRBV27; j_call: TRBJ1-1; clone_size: NA; d_call: NA
cdr3_aa: CASSPPNVDTQYF; cdr3_nt: TGTGCCAGCAGCCCCCCTAATGTCGATACGCAGTATTTT; v_call: TRBV7-3; j_call: TRBJ2-3; clone_size: NA; d_call: NA
cdr3_aa: CASSSTGARGNTIYF; cdr3_nt: TGTGCCAGTAGTAGCACAGGGGCGCGTGGAAACACCATATATTTT; v_call: TRBV19; j_call: TRBJ1-3; clone_size: NA; d_call: TRBD1
cdr3_aa: CASSLAGRDLSTDTQYF; cdr3_nt: TGTGCCAGCAGCTTGGCCGGCAGGGACCTAAGCACAGATACGCAGTATTTT; v_call: TRBV5-6; j_call: TRBJ2-3; clone_size: NA; d_call: NA
cdr3_aa: CASSKAPGQGRKLFF; cdr3_nt: TGTGCCAGCTCTAAGGCCCCGGGACAGGGGAGGAAACTGTTTTTT; v_call: TRBV6-5; j_call: TRBJ1-4; clone_size: NA; d_call: TRBD1
cdr3_aa: CASSTNQPQHF; cdr3_nt: TGTGCCAGCAGTACAAATCAGCCCCAGCATTTT; v_call: TRBV6-1; j_call: TRBJ1-5; clone_size: NA; d_call: NA
cdr3_aa: CASKGPGGGNEKLFF; cdr3_nt: TGTGCCAGCAAAGGGCCCGGCGGGGGGAATGAAAAACTGTTTTTT; v_call: TRBV2; j_call: TRBJ1-4; clone_size: NA; d_call: NA